This T cell receptor (beta chain) derives from a study of OX40 agonist ivuxolimab in advanced cancers. Study-wide results and limits: Determination of antigen specificity was not performed for the expanded peripheral T cells. Also present in some nonresponders was a low level of normalized T-cell clonal expansion.

Repertoires were generated with immunoSEQ multiplex PCR, while TCRdb's copy carries only in-frame clones and drops some. Counted here are around 95,000 clones, roughly 89% occurring once; the ten biggest clones make up 0.15% to 0.2%. The CDR3 has 16 residues. CDR1 is SGDLS and CDR2 is YYNGEE in the germline V gene. The V gene lost 0 bases and the J gene lost 6 bases, with 18 bases spanning the gap. As regards this clone: The antigen is unknown.

This chain joins TRBV9 and TRBJ1-1; no reliable D call. Material: CD4+ or CD8+ T cells sorted from blood, obtained in a trial of the OX40 agonist ivuxolimab. The source of this sequence is an adult with an advanced solid tumor such as melanoma, head and neck, liver or kidney cancer. CDR3 amino acids: CASSVAAFGSGAEAFF. CDR3 DNA: TGTGCCAGCAGCGTAGCGGCCTTCGGGAGTGGCGCTGAAGCTTTCTTT. The full variable domain, completed using reference TRBV9 and TRBJ1-1, is DSGVTQTPKHLITATGQRVTLRCSPRSGDLSVYWYQQSLDQGLQFLIQYYNGEERAKGNILERFSAQQFPDLHSELNLSSLELGDSALYFCASSVAAFGSGAEAFFGQGTRLTVV.